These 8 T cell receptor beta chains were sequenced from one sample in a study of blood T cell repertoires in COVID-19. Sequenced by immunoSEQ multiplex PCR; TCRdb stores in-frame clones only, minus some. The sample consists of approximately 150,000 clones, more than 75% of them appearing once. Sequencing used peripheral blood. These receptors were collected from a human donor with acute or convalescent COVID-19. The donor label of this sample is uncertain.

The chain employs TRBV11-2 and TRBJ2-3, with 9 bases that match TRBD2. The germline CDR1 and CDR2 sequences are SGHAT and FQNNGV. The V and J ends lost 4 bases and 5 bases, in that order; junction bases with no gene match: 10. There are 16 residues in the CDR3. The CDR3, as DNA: TGTGCCAGCAGCTCTTCTTCTGGACTAGCGAGAGATACGCAGTATTTT. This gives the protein CASSSSSGLARDTQYF.

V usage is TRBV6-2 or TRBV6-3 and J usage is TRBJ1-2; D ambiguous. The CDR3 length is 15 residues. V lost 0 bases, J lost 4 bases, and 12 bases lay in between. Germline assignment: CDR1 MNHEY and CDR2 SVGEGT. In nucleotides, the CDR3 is TGTGCCAGCAGTTACTCTTCTGGGCTCATCTATGGCTACACCTTC. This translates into CASSYSSGLIYGYTF.

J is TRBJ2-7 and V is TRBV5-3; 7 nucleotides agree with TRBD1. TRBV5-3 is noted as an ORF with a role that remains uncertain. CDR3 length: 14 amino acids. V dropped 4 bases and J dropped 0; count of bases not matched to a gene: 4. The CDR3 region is CARSPRQGSYEQYF. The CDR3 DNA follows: TGTGCCAGAAGCCCCCGACAGGGCTCCTACGAGCAGTACTTC.

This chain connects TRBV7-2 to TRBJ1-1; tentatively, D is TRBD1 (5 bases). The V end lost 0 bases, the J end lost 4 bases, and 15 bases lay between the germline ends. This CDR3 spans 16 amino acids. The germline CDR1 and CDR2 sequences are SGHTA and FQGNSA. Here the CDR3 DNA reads TGTGCCAGCAGCTTAGCGCGCGGGGGTTTGTTCACTGAAGCTTTCTTT. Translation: CASSLARGGLFTEAFF.

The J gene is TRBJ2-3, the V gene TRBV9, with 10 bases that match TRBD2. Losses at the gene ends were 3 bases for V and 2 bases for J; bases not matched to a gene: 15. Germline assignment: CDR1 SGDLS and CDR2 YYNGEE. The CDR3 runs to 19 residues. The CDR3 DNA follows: TGTGCCAGCAGCGGGGACCGGAGGCTAGCGGGAGTTGACACAGATACGCAGTATTTT. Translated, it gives CASSGDRRLAGVDTDTQYF.

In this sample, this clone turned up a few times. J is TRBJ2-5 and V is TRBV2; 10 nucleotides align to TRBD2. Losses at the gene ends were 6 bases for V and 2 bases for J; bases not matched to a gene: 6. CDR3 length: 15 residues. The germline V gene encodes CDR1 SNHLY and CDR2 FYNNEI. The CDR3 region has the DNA TGTGCCAGCAGGACCGGGACTAGCGTACAAGAGACCCAGTACTTC. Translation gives CASRTGTSVQETQYF. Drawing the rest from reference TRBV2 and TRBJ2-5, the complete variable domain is EPEVTQTPSHQVTQMGQEVILRCVPISNHLYFYWYRQILGQKVEFLVSFYNNEISEKSEIFDDQFSVERPDGSNFTLKIRSTKLEDSAMYFCASRTGTSVQETQYFGPGTRLLVL.

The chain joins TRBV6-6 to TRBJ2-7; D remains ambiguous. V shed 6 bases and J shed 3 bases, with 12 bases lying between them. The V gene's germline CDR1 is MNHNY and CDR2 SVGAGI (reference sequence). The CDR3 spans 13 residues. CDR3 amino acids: CASRETADYEQYV. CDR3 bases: TGTGCCAGCAGGGAGACCGCCGACTACGAGCAGTACGTC.

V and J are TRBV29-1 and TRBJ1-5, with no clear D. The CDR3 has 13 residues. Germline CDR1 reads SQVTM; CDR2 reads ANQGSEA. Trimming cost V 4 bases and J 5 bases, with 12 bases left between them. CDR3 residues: CSVGSQVDQPQHF. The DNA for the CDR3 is TGCAGCGTTGGATCGCAGGTGGATCAGCCCCAGCATTTT.